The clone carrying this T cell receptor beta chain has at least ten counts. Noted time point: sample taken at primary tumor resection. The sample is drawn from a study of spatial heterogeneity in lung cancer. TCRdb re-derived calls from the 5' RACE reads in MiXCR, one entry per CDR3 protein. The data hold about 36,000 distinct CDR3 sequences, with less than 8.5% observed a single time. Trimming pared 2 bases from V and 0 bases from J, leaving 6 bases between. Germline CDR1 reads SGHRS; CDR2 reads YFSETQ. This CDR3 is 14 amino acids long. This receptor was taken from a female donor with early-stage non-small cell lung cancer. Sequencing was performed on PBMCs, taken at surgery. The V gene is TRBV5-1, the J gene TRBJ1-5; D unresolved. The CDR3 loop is CASSLAGSNQPQHF. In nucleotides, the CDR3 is TGCGCCAGCAGCTTAGCCGGTAGCAATCAGCCCCAGCATTTT.